This TCR beta chain originates from a study of tumor-infiltrating lymphocytes in localized non-small cell lung cancer (dated by TCRdb to about 2021). Background for the entire study: Several histologies were represented in the cohort, which also included both smokers and never-smokers as well as patients whose samples were collected after neoadjuvant chemotherapy. The overall ICON cohort was composed of over a hundred surgical patients with localized non-small cell lung cancer whose tumors were resected. Flow cytometry, multiplex immunofluorescence, RNA-seq, exome sequencing and proteomics were applied to the same patients as TCR sequencing, which was one of several integrated assays. For under 70 patients, immunoSEQ T-cell fraction was compared between paired tumor and uninvolved lung. Each patient provided resected tumor tissue plus uninvolved lung tissue from the same patient, with the uninvolved lung tissue described as non-adjacent to the tumor.

Patient enrollment in ICON started in the first half of 2016, and the final patient was enrolled in 2018. From a subcohort of 75 to 90 patients, fresh tumor and matched uninvolved tissue were collected for in-depth immune analyses, including TCR sequencing. DNA for TCR sequencing was isolated from bulk tissue, and no cell sorting was done. V loses 1 base, J loses 4 bases, and the germline ends lie 10 bases apart. According to the germline V gene, CDR1 reads SQVTM and CDR2 reads ANQGSEA. The CDR3 runs 13 amino acids, cysteine and phenylalanine included. Only the CDR3 part of the read is kept: 39 bases, read in frame from the first base. The T-cell fraction in tumor and uninvolved lung tissue was obtained from TCR sequencing using the immunoSEQ assay. On the study's bioinformatics: For survival analysis, patients were divided into high (upper tertile) and low (lower two tertiles) T-cell fraction groups, which were compared by log-rank test. A signed-rank test was used to check for differences in T-cell fraction between paired tumor and uninvolved lung. TCRdb's version of the immuneACCESS table is confined to in-frame rearrangements and falls short of the full clone set. An unresolved V gene accounts for under half of the shortfall where checked; the remainder is of unknown origin. V, J and clone size are taken as reported in that table, and D and trimming were inferred from the DNA itself. The sample records 20,000 to 25,000 clones, around 80% of which are singletons. The ten biggest clones cover roughly 3.5% of the sample.

The full study reports these points: Assay coverage differed among patients according to how much tissue was available, so only a subset of the cohort had TCR sequencing. The TCR-derived T-cell fraction showed no difference between the flow cytometry-defined immunotypes IM1 (good prognosis) and IM2 (poor prognosis). Different pieces of the same tissue were used for different assays, so technical variation could not be separated from intratumor heterogeneity. TCRbeta sequencing supported higher T cell infiltration in tumors than in uninvolved lung tissue, consistent with immunofluorescence CD3 counts. Recurrence-free survival showed no association with tumor T-cell fraction measured by TCR sequencing (p = 0.61).

This clone appeared a single time. Its specific antigen is unknown. Base qualities are not at hand, and no much larger clone is one base apart. The sequence was obtained from a human donor with non-small cell lung cancer. The material sequenced was lung tumor tissue. The rearranged segments are TRBV29-1 and TRBJ1-2, with the identity of the D gene unclear. Here the CDR3 is given as CSVEGAGTYGYTF. The DNA sequence is given as TGCAGCGTTGAAGGGGCCGGTACCTATGGCTACACCTTC.